Listed below are T cell receptor beta chains from one sample, sequenced in a study of blood T cell repertoires in COVID-19. Generated by immunoSEQ multiplex PCR, the TCRdb table keeps only in-frame clones and is missing some. The data contain over 200,000 clones, about three quarters of them singletons. The sample was peripheral blood. These receptors all come from an elderly woman with acute or convalescent COVID-19. CDR3s include the opening cysteine and the closing phenylalanine or tryptophan. The order of the fields is V gene, clone size, D gene, J gene, CDR3 DNA, CDR3 protein. The D gene is left open where the match is weak. The size of a clone is reported for some rows only, either as once, few or many, or as a class for expanded clones.

>TRBV25-1|-|-|TRBJ1-5
TGTGCCAGCAGTGAGGGGACATATAGCAATCAGCCCCAGCATTTT
CASSEGTYSNQPQHF
>TRBV7-9|-|-|TRBJ1-2
TGTGCCAGCAGCCCCCAGGTACCTAACTATGGCTACACCTTC
CASSPQVPNYGYTF
>TRBV18|-|-|TRBJ1-3
TGTGCCAGCTCACCCCGGGAACAGGGTGGAAACACCATATATTTT
CASSPREQGGNTIYF
>TRBV19|-|TRBD1|TRBJ1-5
TGTGCCAGTAGTATGAGTAGAGGACAGGGGCACGGAGGCAATCAGCCCCAGCATTTT
CASSMSRGQGHGGNQPQHF
>TRBV5-1|-|-|TRBJ2-6
TGCGCCAGCAGCTCGCCCTACTCTGGGGCCAACGTCCTGACTTTC
CASSSPYSGANVLTF
>TRBV2|-|-|TRBJ1-4
TGTGCCAGCATCGGAGGTGGGTTAGGTGAAAAACTGTTTTTT
CASIGGGLGEKLFF
>TRBV19|-|-|TRBJ1-1
TGTGCCAGTATACGGGAATTAGGGAACACTGAAGCTTTCTTT
CASIRELGNTEAFF
>TRBV6-6|-|-|TRBJ1-2
TGTGCCAGCACGCCGGGGGGCGCAATCGGGAAGGCTGGCTACACCTTC
CASTPGGAIGKAGYTF
>TRBV20-1|-|-|TRBJ1-5
TGCAGGAGATATCAGCCCCAGCATTTT
CRRYQPQHF
>TRBV7-2|-|TRBD1|TRBJ2-7
TGTGCCAGCAGCCCCGACAGGGGGCGGTTCGAGCAGTACTTC
CASSPDRGRFEQYF
>TRBV7-3|few|TRBD1|TRBJ2-6
TGTGCCAGCAGCCCCGGGACAGGGGCCTCTGGGGCCAACGTCCTGACTTTC
CASSPGTGASGANVLTF
>TRBV19|once|-|TRBJ1-1
TGTGCCAGTAGTAAGGGGCAGTACACTGAAGCTTTCTTT
CASSKGQYTEAFF
>TRBV9|once|-|TRBJ1-6
TGTGCCAGCAGCGTGGGGCTATATAATTCACCCCTCCACTTT
CASSVGLYNSPLHF
>TRBV5-1|many|TRBD1|TRBJ1-3
TGCGCCAGCAGCTACAACGAGGGACAGGCCTCTGGAAACACCATATATTTT
CASSYNEGQASGNTIYF
>TRBV28|-|-|TRBJ1-5
TGTGCCAGCAGGCCCCTTACAAGCAATCAGCCCCAGCATTTT
CASRPLTSNQPQHF
>TRBV7-9|once|TRBD2|TRBJ2-1
TGTGCCAGCAGCTTTAAACCGGGACTAGAAAGGAATGAGCAGTTCTTC
CASSFKPGLERNEQFF
>TRBV18|-|TRBD1|TRBJ2-1
TGTGCCAGCTCATCCGGGACAGGCTCCTACAATGAGCAGTTCTTC
CASSSGTGSYNEQFF
>TRBV19|-|-|TRBJ1-3
TGTGCCAGTAGTGAGATTTTAGACTCTGGAAACACCATATATTTT
CASSEILDSGNTIYF
>TRBV6-5|-|TRBD1|TRBJ1-4
TGTGCCAGCAGTTACCCTACCGGGACAGGGGATGAAAAACTGTTTTTT
CASSYPTGTGDEKLFF
>TRBV15|-|TRBD2|TRBJ2-1
TGTGCCACCAGCAGAGATCCCTTAGCGGGCTCCGAGCAGTTCTTC
CATSRDPLAGSEQFF
>TRBV10-3|many|TRBD1|TRBJ2-3
TGTGCCATCAGTTCCAGGGGGACAGATACGCAGTATTTT
CAISSRGTDTQYF
>TRBV29-1|once|TRBD2|TRBJ2-5
TGCAGCGTAATCAGGACTAGCGGGAGTTCAGGGGAGACCCAGTACTTC
CSVIRTSGSSGETQYF